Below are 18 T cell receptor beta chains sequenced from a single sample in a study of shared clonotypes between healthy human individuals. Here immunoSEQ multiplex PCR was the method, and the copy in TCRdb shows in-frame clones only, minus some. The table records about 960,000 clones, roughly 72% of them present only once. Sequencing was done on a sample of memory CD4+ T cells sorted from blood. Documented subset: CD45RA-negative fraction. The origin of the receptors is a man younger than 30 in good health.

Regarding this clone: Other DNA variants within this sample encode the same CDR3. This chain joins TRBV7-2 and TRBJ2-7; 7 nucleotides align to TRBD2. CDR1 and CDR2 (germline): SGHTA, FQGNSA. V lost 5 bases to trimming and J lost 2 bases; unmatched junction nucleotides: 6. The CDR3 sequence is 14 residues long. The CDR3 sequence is CASSSGTTPYEQYF. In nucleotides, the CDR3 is TGTGCCAGCAGCAGTGGGACTACCCCCTACGAGCAGTACTTC.

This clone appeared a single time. Here the CDR3 reads CASSQGRGEKLFF. The CDR3 DNA reads as TGTGCCAGCAGCCAAGGCAGGGGAGAAAAACTGTTTTTT. The V gene is TRBV7-2, the J gene TRBJ1-4; the D gene is possibly TRBD1 (6 bases). The CDR3 has 13 amino acids. V was shortened by 5 bases and J by 8 bases, with 12 bases between the two germline ends. The V gene's germline CDR1 is SGHTA and CDR2 FQGNSA.

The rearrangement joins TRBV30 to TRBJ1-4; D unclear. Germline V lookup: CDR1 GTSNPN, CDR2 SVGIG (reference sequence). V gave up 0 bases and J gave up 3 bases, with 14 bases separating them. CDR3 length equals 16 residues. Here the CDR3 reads CAWSVRGSGSNEKLFF. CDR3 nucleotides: TGTGCCTGGAGTGTAAGAGGATCTGGTTCTAATGAAAAACTGTTTTTT. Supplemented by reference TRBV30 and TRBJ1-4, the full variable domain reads SQTIHQWPATLVQPVGSPLSLECTVEGTSNPNLYWYRQAAGRGLQLLFYSVGIGQISSEVPQNLSASRPQDRQFILSSKKLLLSDSGFYLCAWSVRGSGSNEKLFFGSGTQLSVL.

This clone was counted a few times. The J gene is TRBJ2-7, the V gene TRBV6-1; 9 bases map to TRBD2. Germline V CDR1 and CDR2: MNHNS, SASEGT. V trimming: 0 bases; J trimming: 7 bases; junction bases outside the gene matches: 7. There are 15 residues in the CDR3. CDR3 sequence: CASSEALAGSGEQYF. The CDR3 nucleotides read TGTGCCAGCAGTGAAGCGCTAGCGGGGTCGGGAGAGCAGTACTTC.

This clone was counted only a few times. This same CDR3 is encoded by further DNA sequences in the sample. The CDR3 region is CASSLGRRNTEAFF. CDR3 DNA: TGTGCCAGCAGCTTGGGCAGGAGGAACACTGAAGCTTTCTTT. V usage is TRBV5-4 and J usage is TRBJ1-1; no clear D. This CDR3 region has 14 residues. Trimming left V 0 bases short and J 1 base short, with 7 bases between. CDR1 is SGHNT and CDR2 is YYREEE in the germline V gene (reference sequence).

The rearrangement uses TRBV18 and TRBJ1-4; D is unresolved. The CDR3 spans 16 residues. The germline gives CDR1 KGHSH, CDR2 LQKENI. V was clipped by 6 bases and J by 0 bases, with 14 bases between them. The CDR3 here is CASSALESATNEKLFF. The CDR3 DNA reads TGTGCCAGCTCCGCCCTAGAAAGTGCAACTAATGAAAAACTGTTTTTT. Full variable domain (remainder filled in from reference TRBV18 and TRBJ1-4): NAGVMQNPRHLVRRRGQEARLRCSPMKGHSHVYWYRQLPEEGLKFMVYLQKENIIDESGMPKERFSAEFPKEGPSILRIQQVVRGDSAAYFCASSALESATNEKLFFGSGTQLSVL.

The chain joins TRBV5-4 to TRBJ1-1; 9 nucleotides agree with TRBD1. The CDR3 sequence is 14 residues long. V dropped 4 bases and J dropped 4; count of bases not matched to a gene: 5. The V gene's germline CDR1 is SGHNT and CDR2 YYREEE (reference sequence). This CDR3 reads CASSRWDRVTEAFF. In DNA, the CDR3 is TGTGCCAGCAGCCGATGGGACAGGGTCACTGAAGCTTTCTTT.

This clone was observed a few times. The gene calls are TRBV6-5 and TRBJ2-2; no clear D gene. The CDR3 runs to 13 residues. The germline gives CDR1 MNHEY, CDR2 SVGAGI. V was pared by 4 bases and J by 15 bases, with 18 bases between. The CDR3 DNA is TGTGCCAGCAGTTCCCCCGGGTCCCCAAGAATGTTTTTT. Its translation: CASSSPGSPRMFF.

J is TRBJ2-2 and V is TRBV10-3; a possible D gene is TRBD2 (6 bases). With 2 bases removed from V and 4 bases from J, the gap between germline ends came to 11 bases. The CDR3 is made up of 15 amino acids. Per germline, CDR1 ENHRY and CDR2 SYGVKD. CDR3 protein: CAISEGGAGTGELFF. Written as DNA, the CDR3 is TGTGCCATCAGTGAGGGGGGAGCGGGCACCGGGGAGCTGTTTTTT.

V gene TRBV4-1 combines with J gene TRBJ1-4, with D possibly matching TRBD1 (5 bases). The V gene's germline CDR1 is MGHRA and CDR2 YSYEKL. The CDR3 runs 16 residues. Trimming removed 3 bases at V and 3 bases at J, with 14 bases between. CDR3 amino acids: CASSQQGEAPNEKLFF. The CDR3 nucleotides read TGCGCCAGCAGCCAGCAGGGTGAGGCCCCTAATGAAAAACTGTTTTTT.

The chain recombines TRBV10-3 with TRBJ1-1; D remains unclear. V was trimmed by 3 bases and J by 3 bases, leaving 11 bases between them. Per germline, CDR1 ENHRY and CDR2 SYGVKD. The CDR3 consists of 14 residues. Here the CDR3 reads CAISDRGHDTEAFF. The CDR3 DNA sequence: TGTGCCATCAGTGACCGGGGTCATGACACTGAAGCTTTCTTT.

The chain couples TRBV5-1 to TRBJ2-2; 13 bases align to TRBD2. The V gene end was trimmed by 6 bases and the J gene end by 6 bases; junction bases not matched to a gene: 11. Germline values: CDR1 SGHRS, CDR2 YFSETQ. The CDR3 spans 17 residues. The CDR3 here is CASKRTSGRLVSGELFF. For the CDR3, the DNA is TGCGCCAGCAAAAGGACTAGCGGGAGATTGGTGTCCGGGGAGCTGTTTTTT.

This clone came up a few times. CDR3: CASSSMGGEAKNIQYF. CDR3 in DNA: TGTGCCAGCAGTTCGATGGGAGGGGAAGCCAAAAACATTCAGTACTTC. The chain links TRBV27 to TRBJ2-4, with 7 bases that match TRBD2. Trimming took 4 bases from V and 0 from J; bases not matched to a gene: 6. CDR3 length: 16 residues. Germline V gene data show CDR1 as MNHEY and CDR2 as SMNVEV (reference sequence).

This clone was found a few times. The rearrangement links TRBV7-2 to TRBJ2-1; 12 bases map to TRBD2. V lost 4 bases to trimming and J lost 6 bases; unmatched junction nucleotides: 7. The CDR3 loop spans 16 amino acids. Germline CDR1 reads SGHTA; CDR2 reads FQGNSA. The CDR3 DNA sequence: TGTGCCAGCAGCTCTAATCTAGCGGGAGGGCGCAATGAGCAGTTCTTC. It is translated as CASSSNLAGGRNEQFF.

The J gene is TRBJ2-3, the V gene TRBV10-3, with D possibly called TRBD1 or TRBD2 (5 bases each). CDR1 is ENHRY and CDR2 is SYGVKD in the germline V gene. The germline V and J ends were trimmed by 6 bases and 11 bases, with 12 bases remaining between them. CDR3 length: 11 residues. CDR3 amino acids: CAIREGFLQYF. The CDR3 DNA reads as TGTGCCATCAGAGAGGGGTTTCTGCAGTATTTT.

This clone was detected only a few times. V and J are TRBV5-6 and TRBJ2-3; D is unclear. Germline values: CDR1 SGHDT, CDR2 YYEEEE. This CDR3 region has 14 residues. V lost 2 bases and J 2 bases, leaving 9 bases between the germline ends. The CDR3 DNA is TGTGCCAGCAGCTTTGCGTCAGCCACAGATACGCAGTATTTT. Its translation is CASSFASATDTQYF.

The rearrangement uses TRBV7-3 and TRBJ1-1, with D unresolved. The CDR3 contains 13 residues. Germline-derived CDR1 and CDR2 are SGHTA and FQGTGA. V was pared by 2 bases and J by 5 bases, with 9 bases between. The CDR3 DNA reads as TGTGCCAGCAGCTTACAGGAGGAGACTGAAGCTTTCTTT. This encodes CASSLQEETEAFF. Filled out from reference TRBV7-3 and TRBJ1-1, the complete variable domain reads GAGVSQTPSNKVTEKGKYVELRCDPISGHTALYWYRQSLGQGPEFLIYFQGTGAADDSGLPNDRFFAVRPEGSVSTLKIQRTERGDSAVYLCASSLQEETEAFFGQGTRLTVV.

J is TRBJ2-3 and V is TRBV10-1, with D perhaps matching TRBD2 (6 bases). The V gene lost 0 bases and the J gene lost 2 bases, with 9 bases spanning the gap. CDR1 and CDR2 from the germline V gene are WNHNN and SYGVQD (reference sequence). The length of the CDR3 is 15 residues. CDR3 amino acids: CASSESGLITDTQYF. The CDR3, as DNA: TGCGCCAGCAGTGAGTCGGGACTCATCACAGATACGCAGTATTTT.